This TCR beta chain was sequenced in a study of control samples from healthy donors and cancer patients. Trimming took off 3 bases at V and 2 bases at J, with 7 bases between the two ends. Germline V gene data show CDR1 as MNHEY and CDR2 as SMNVEV (reference sequence). CDR3 length: 13 amino acids. Only in-frame clones appear in the TCRdb table, and some are missing; sequencing was by immunoSEQ multiplex PCR. The sample consists of approximately 100,000 clones, around 89% of them appearing once. This clone appeared a single time. The TCR comes from a man younger than 40 in good health. The chain has TRBV27 and TRBJ1-1; the D is unclear. The specimen sequenced was blood. The CDR3 reads CASSFYGNTEAFF. For the CDR3, the DNA is TGTGCCAGCAGTTTTTACGGCAACACTGAAGCTTTCTTT.